This entry features one TCR beta chain sequence. The V end was cut by 2 bases, the J end by 1 base, with 8 bases between. This CDR3 contains 14 residues. Per germline, CDR1 MNHEY and CDR2 SVGEGT. The record originates from a study of blood T cell repertoires in COVID-19. Produced via immunoSEQ multiplex PCR; TCRdb's table is partial and in-frame only. The sample yields about 220,000 clones, 75% to 85% seen once. During active infection, Seattle patients enrolled and were then monitored through disease. V usage is TRBV6-2 or TRBV6-3 and J usage is TRBJ1-1; weak D call: TRBD1 (5 bases). Material for sequencing was peripheral blood. The receptor comes from a woman in her seventies with COVID-19, enrolled during active disease. The CDR3 DNA follows: TGTGCCAGCAGTTACGACGGGGGGAACACTGAAGCTTTCTTT. It codes for CASSYDGGNTEAFF.